This T cell receptor (beta chain) was identified in a study of response to subunit inactivated influenza vaccine. V was pared by 5 bases and J by 4 bases, with 12 bases of the junction left unmatched. The CDR3 has 16 amino acids. The V gene's germline CDR1 is SGHTA and CDR2 FQGNSA. A few counts support this clonotype. TCRdb re-derived calls from the RT-PCR reads in MiXCR, one entry per CDR3 protein. Here the sample spans hundreds of thousands of distinct CDR3 sequences, 13% to 15% being singletons. This TCR derives from a man between 50 and 59 years old who received an inactivated influenza vaccine. The chain recombines TRBV7-2 with TRBJ1-2; TRBD1 agrees at 8 bases. This specimen was PBMCs from blood, taken 14 to 15 days before vaccination. The CDR3 coding sequence is TGTGCCAGCAGCCCCCGGGGACAGGTGTTGGGCTATGGCTACACCTTC. Its protein product is CASSPRGQVLGYGYTF.